These T cell receptor beta chains were read from a single sample in a study of T cell responses to AZD1222 COVID-19 vaccine. Clones were sequenced by immunoSEQ multiplex PCR, and TCRdb holds only the in-frame ones, with some missing. Of tens of thousands of clones listed, roughly 86% were seen once; the top ten hold roughly 5.2%. The input for sequencing was peripheral blood, taken on day 0 of AZD1222 vaccination. Every receptor here comes from an adult in good health. The CDR3 runs from the conserved cysteine through the conserved F or W. A D gene is named only where the DNA matches it firmly. A row's size may be missing; if present it is once, few, many or a size class.

>TRBJ1-5|.|.|TRBV21-1
TGTGCCAGCAGCAAAGAAATAAATCATTCTAGCAATCAGCCCCAGCATTTT
CASSKEINHSSNQPQHF
>TRBJ2-1|TRBD1|.|TRBV6-5
TGTGCCAGCAGCCGGACAGGGGGCAATGAGCAGTTCTTC
CASSRTGGNEQFF
>TRBJ1-1|TRBD1|.|TRBV9
TGTGCCAGCAGCGTGAGCGACAGGGGGGCTGAAGCTTTCTTT
CASSVSDRGAEAFF
>TRBJ2-2|.|.|TRBV28
TGTGCCAGCTCCGGGCTCTCGAACACCGGGGAGCTGTTTTTT
CASSGLSNTGELFF
>TRBJ2-7|TRBD1|.|TRBV5-1
TGCGCCAGCAGCACACGGGACAGCTACGAGCAGTACTTC
CASSTRDSYEQYF
>TRBJ2-3|.|.|TRBV25-1
TGTGCCAGCAGCCTCTTGGATGGGGGGCCGGGTACGCAGTATTTT
CASSLLDGGPGTQYF
>TRBJ2-3|.|once|TRBV10-3
TGTGCCATCAGTGTTACGGCCAGAGATACGCAGTATTTT
CAISVTARDTQYF
>TRBJ2-2|TRBD1|.|TRBV2
TGTGCCAGTAAACAGGGGCTCGGGGAGCTGTTTTTT
CASKQGLGELFF
>TRBJ2-7|TRBD2|.|TRBV29-1
TGCAGCGTTGAAGAGGCTAGCGGGAGAGGTTCCTACGAGCAGTACTTC
CSVEEASGRGSYEQYF
>TRBJ2-1|TRBD2|.|TRBV19
TGTGCCAGTACCGGGCGGGGGTCCTACAATGAGCAGTTCTTC
CASTGRGSYNEQFF
>TRBJ1-2|TRBD1|.|TRBV7-6
TGTGCCAGCAGCCCCGGGACAGGGGGAGACTATGGCTACACCTTC
CASSPGTGGDYGYTF
>TRBJ2-5|.|.|TRBV5-4
TGTGCCAGCAGCAAACAGGGTGCGGCGGAGACCCAGTACTTC
CASSKQGAAETQYF
>TRBJ2-6|.|.|TRBV5-4
TGTGCCAGCAGCTTAGGGGGGTTCTCTGGGGCCAACGTCCTGACTTTC
CASSLGGFSGANVLTF
>TRBJ2-7|TRBD1|.|TRBV18
TGTGCCAGCTCGGCAGGACAGGGGGCTGGTGAGCAGTACTTC
CASSAGQGAGEQYF
>TRBJ2-1|.|few|TRBV18
TGTGCCAGCTCACCGCCGGGGGTACCTGACAATGAGCAGTTCTTC
CASSPPGVPDNEQFF
>TRBJ1-2|.|.|TRBV20-1
TGCAGTGCTAGTGGGGCAGGTCAAAGGAACTATGGCTACACCTTC
CSASGAGQRNYGYTF
>TRBJ1-6|.|.|TRBV2
TGTGCCAGCTCCGGGGGTAATGGTTCACCCCTCCACTTT
CASSGGNGSPLHF
>TRBJ1-4|TRBD1|.|TRBV6-2/TRBV6-3
TGTGCCAGCAGTTACGCCCGGACAGGGGGAGGTGAAAAACTGTTTTTT
CASSYARTGGGEKLFF
>TRBJ1-1|TRBD1|.|TRBV7-4
TGTGCCAGCAGCTTTTCAGGGGGCATCGCTGAAGCTTTCTTT
CASSFSGGIAEAFF
>TRBJ1-5|TRBD1|.|TRBV29-1
TGCAGCGTCGCCAGGGGGCGAGATCAGCCCCAGCATTTT
CSVARGRDQPQHF
>TRBJ1-2|TRBD1|.|TRBV10-3
TGTGCCATCAGAGGGACAGGGGCTGGTGGCTACACCTTC
CAIRGTGAGGYTF
>TRBJ1-1|.|.|TRBV6-6
TGTGCCAGCAGTTACTGGGCGGACACTGAAGCTTTCTTT
CASSYWADTEAFF
>TRBJ2-6|TRBD1|.|TRBV19
TGTGCCAGTAGTCGTCGTCCTCCGGGACAGAACTCTGGGGCCAACGTCCTGACTTTC
CASSRRPPGQNSGANVLTF
>TRBJ1-6|.|few|TRBV27
TGTGCCAGCAGTCCGACCGCAACCCATAATTCACCCCTCCACTTT
CASSPTATHNSPLHF
>TRBJ1-6|.|.|TRBV27
TGTGCCAGCAGTTACAATGGGGATTCACCCCTCCACTTT
CASSYNGDSPLHF
>TRBJ1-2|TRBD1|.|TRBV5-1
TGCGCCAGCAGTAACCCGGGACAGGGAACATATAACTATGGCTACACCTTC
CASSNPGQGTYNYGYTF
>TRBJ2-4|.|.|TRBV28
TGTGCCAGCACCACTAGGCCGGGGGCCAAAAACATTCAGTACTTC
CASTTRPGAKNIQYF
>TRBJ2-3|.|.|TRBV6-5
TGTGCCAGCAGTAACGGACAGCCGGGATCAGATACGCAGTATTTT
CASSNGQPGSDTQYF
>TRBJ2-3|TRBD1|.|TRBV7-2
TGTGCCAGCAGCCCTACTCACGGGACAGGAACAGATACGCAGTATTTT
CASSPTHGTGTDTQYF
>TRBJ2-2|TRBD1|.|TRBV10-3
TGTGCCATCAGTGAGTCCAGGACAGGGGGCGTCGGGACCGGGGAGCTGTTTTTT
CAISESRTGGVGTGELFF
>TRBJ1-5|.|.|TRBV30
TGTGCCTGGAGCGAGGGACAAGCAGCCCAGCATTTT
CAWSEGQAAQHF
>TRBJ2-3|.|.|TRBV28
TGTGCCACCATCAACAATAGACAGGACGATAGCACAGATACGCAGTATTTT
CATINNRQDDSTDTQYF
>TRBJ1-5|.|.|TRBV30
TGTGCCTGGAGTGTACCGGCGGGCAATCAGCCCCAGCATTTT
CAWSVPAGNQPQHF
>TRBJ1-3|TRBD1|.|TRBV7-2
TGTGCCAGCAGCTCCCAGGGGGTAGAAAACACCATATATTTT
CASSSQGVENTIYF
>TRBJ1-2|.|.|TRBV4-3
TGCGCCAGCAGCCAAGATATCGGAGCCGTGCCAGTAGGCTACACCTTC
CASSQDIGAVPVGYTF
>TRBJ2-5|TRBD2|.|TRBV3-1/TRBV3-2
TGTGCCAGCAGCCCGTGGACTAGCGGGAGCCAAGAGACCCAGTACTTC
CASSPWTSGSQETQYF
>TRBJ1-6|.|.|TRBV5-4
TGTGCCAGCAGGGCGGGACGGCTAAATTCACCCCTCCACTTT
CASRAGRLNSPLHF
>TRBJ1-1|.|.|TRBV7-8
TGTGCCAGCAGCTTAGGGGGGACGGGGTTCACTGAAGCTTTCTTT
CASSLGGTGFTEAFF
>TRBJ2-7|.|.|TRBV10-3
TGTGCCATCAGTGCAAGACTAGACCCTTGGCTCGAGCAGTACTTC
CAISARLDPWLEQYF
>TRBJ1-1|.|.|TRBV19
TGTGCCAGTAGTACTTACATCGTCTCCCAGGGGACTGAAGCTTTCTTT
CASSTYIVSQGTEAFF
>TRBJ1-2|TRBD1|.|TRBV2
TGTGCCAGCAGGGACAGGGGCCCCTATGGCTACACCTTC
CASRDRGPYGYTF
>TRBJ2-1|.|.|TRBV7-9
TGTGCCAGCAGCCGACGACTAGGATACAATGAGCAGTTCTTC
CASSRRLGYNEQFF
>TRBJ1-3|TRBD1|few|TRBV27
TGTGCCAGCAGTTTGACAGGGAGAGGAAACACCATATATTTT
CASSLTGRGNTIYF